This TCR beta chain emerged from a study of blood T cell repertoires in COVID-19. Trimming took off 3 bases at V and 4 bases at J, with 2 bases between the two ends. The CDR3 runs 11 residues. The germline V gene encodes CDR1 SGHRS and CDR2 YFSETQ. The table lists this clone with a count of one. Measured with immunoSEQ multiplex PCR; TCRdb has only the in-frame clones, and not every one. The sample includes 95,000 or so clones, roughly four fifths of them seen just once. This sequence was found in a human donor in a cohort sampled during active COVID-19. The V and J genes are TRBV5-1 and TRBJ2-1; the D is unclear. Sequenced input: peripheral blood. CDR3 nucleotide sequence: TGCGCCAGCAGCTCTTACAATGAGCAGTTCTTC. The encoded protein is CASSSYNEQFF.